The T cell receptor (beta chain) described here comes from a study of draining lymph node invasion in breast cancer (dated by TCRdb to the early 2020s). For context, the study as a whole: Nodal metastasis was diagnosed by histology and cytokeratin immunohistochemistry, and confirmation was obtained by EpCAM/CD45 flow cytometry. The separate targeted TCR sequencing covered lymph nodes from about 5 patients, with primary tumors sequenced for three of those patients. From every patient, the primary tumor plus matched non-invaded and tumor-invaded tumor-draining lymph nodes were collected, and both Treg and Tconv subsets were profiled. In a separate targeted assay, bulk TCR-beta CDR3 sequencing compared sorted memory regulatory T cells and memory conventional CD4 T cells across breast cancer tissues.

Deletion took 2 bases off V and 3 bases off J, with a span of 7 bases between the germline ends. CDR3 length: 13 amino acids, cysteine to phenylalanine. Only the CDR3 DNA is retained, 39 bases long and in frame from the first base. The CDR1 and CDR2 encoded by the germline V gene are KGHSY and FQNENV. This clonotype has just a few counts. Which antigen it targets is not known. Base qualities are not at hand, and no much larger clone is one base apart. Library preparation was by bulk RNA-seq. The instrument given in TCRdb is Illumina HiSeq 2500. On the authors' methods: CDR3 sequences in the separate targeted TCR-seq dataset were extracted from raw reads and quantified using MiXCR version 2.1.5 with default parameters. TCR-beta clones in the separate targeted TCR-seq dataset were defined according to the combination of V gene, J gene and CDR3 sequence. In the separate targeted TCR-seq dataset, clones with fewer than three counts were removed, then only the 90% most strongly expressed clones per sample were retained. In the separate targeted TCR-seq dataset, Treg-Tconv overlap was calculated per tissue as the number of shared clones divided by the total number of Treg clones, multiplied by 100. TCRdb reprocessed the public reads (quality trimming at Q25 with fastp, clone calling with MiXCR) and kept in-frame beta chains. CDR3 protein duplicates are merged, each entry listing the most common genes and DNA. Here the V and J calls rest on TCRdb's processing, not on the authors' analysis. In all, the sample holds 2,500 to 3,500 distinct CDR3 sequences, and around 50% of those were seen once. The biggest ten clones account for roughly 3.1% of the sample.

Study-wide conclusions, independent of this receptor: Detection of some of the top 100 tumor clones in both invaded and non-invaded nodes suggests recirculation between tumor and draining nodes. In the targeted TCR-seq data, Tregs appeared to be more clonally expanded than Tconvs in all tissues, and lower diversity was found for both subsets in tumor than in lymph nodes. Tracking of the top-100 tumor clones could be carried out in just two patients. Per tissue, roughly 13-22% of Treg TCRs were found to be shared with Tconvs, and this sharing was interpreted as suggesting peripheral Treg induction. The data could not determine whether Treg conversion took place in a particular organ or whether converted Tregs recirculated between nodes and tumor. TCRs shared between Treg and Tconv subsets were regarded as suggestive, but not proof, of a common clonal origin.

Memory regulatory T cells were isolated by sorting for CD4+ CD45RA- CD25high cells. Tumor-draining lymph nodes were classified as non-invaded or invaded according to the absence or presence of metastatic tumor cells. Before staining and sorting, T cells were pre-enriched using a Miltenyi Pan T Cell isolation kit. Primary tumors were characterized by immunohistochemistry for estrogen receptor, progesterone receptor, HER2 and Ki-67. Within a few hours after surgery, the fresh surgical tissue was processed by cutting it into small fragments. The tissue fragments were digested enzymatically for approximately 19 minutes with Liberase TL plus DNase and were then passed through a 40-micrometer strainer. After DAPI live/dead staining, cells were sorted on a BD FACS Aria II, reaching roughly 96-99% purity. Sorted cells were lysed in TCL buffer and RNA was purified with a Norgen Single Cell RNA purification kit including DNase treatment.

Sequencing input: sorted memory Tregs from a lymph node. The sample's cell subset or site label is to be understood as: CD45RA-negative sorted CD4+ T cells (memory Tconv or effector/memory Treg). The receptor chain draws on TRBV16 and TRBJ1-1; no D segment can be confidently identified. This TCR came from a female donor with luminal breast cancer. The nucleotide sequence is TGTGCCAGCAGCCAAGGGGTTTACACTGAAGCTTTCTTT. This is translated as CASSQGVYTEAFF.